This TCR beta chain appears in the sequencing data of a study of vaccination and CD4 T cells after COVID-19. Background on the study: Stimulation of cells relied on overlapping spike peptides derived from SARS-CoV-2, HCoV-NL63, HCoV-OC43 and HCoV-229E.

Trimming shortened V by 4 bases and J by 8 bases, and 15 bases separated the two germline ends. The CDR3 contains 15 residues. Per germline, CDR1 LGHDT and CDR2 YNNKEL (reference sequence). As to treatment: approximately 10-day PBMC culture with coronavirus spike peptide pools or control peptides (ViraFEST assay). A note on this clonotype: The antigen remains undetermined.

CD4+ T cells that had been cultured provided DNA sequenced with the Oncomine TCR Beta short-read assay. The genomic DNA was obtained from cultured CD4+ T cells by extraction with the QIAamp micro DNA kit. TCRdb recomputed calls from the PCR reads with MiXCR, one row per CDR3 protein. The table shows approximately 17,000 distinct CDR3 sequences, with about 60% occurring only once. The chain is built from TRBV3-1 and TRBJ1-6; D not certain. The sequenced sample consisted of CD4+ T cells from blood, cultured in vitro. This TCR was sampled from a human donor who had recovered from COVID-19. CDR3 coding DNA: TGTGCCAGCAGCCCTACAGCCGGGTGGGATTCACCCCTCCACTTT. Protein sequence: CASSPTAGWDSPLHF.